This T cell receptor beta chain derives from a study of spatial heterogeneity in lung cancer. This clonotype showed up just a few times. TCR cDNA molecules each had a unique molecular identifier. TCRdb re-derived calls from the 5' RACE reads in MiXCR, one entry per CDR3 protein. The sample holds 55,000 to 70,000 distinct CDR3 sequences; roughly 6.6% are singletons and the top ten take roughly 14%. The CDR3 contains 15 residues. Trimming removed 6 bases at V and 4 bases at J, with 18 bases between. Time point in this sample: sample taken at primary tumor resection. The donors, 72 patients with untreated early-stage non-small cell lung cancer, provided the samples. Unsorted whole RNA from tumor, nontumor lung or frozen PBMC underwent sequencing.

The clonotype was recovered from a female donor with early-stage non-small cell lung cancer. The V gene is TRBV12-3 or TRBV12-4, the J gene TRBJ1-2, with D perhaps TRBD1 (5 bases). The material was PBMCs, obtained at surgery. CDR3 amino acids: CASSPPQGAGYGYTF. DNA for the CDR3: TGTGCCAGCAGCCCGCCTCAGGGCGCAGGCTATGGCTACACCTTC.